This T cell receptor (beta chain) comes out of a study of regulatory T cells in long-lasting Graves disease. Study outcomes and limitations: The study found persistent patients shared more public clonotypes (roughly 3,000) than new patients (around 1,000). Segments TRBV28, TRBJ1-2 and TRBJ2-5 showed preferential usage in persistent disease.

The CDR3 runs to 16 residues. V was shortened by 4 bases and J by 3 bases, with 19 bases between the two germline ends. Looked up from germline, CDR1 is SGHRS and CDR2 is YFSETQ. Time point here: persistent/refractory GD, antithyroid drugs over 5 years with positive TRAb. PBMC-derived RNA was used for the TCR library. Staff took about 9 milliliters of peripheral blood and put it into EDTA tubes. HTBI primers from iRepertoire and Arm-PCR of CDR3 regions yielded the TCR beta libraries. TCRdb analysed the multiplex PCR reads with MiXCR anew, one entry per CDR3 protein. The repertoire includes roughly 450,000 distinct CDR3 sequences, around a fifth of them detected once, and around 14% sits in the top ten. This clonotype was seen repeatedly, ten times or more. What it binds is not known.

The source is a female donor with Graves disease. The chain carries TRBV5-1 and TRBJ1-2; a possible D gene is TRBD1 (6 bases). Here the sequenced sample was peripheral blood mononuclear cells (PBMCs), taken when the disease was refractory, from a patient treated with antithyroid drugs. CDR3 sequence: CASSLNQQGPDYGYTF. CDR3 bases: TGCGCCAGCAGCCTTAACCAACAGGGCCCTGACTATGGCTACACCTTC.